One and the same sample provided the 26 T cell receptor beta chains below, sequenced in a study of early T cells in non-severe SARS-CoV-2 infection. MiXCR was run by TCRdb on the 5' RACE reads, yielding one entry per CDR3 protein. The sample holds nearly 50,000 distinct CDR3 sequences; approximately 6% are singletons and the top ten take about 7%. This specimen was whole blood, taken at baseline. The receptors were gathered from an adult who was a healthcare worker with PCR-confirmed SARS-CoV-2 infection or an uninfected control (not recorded which).

This clonotype was picked up many times. The rearrangement joins TRBV13 to TRBJ2-7; weak D call: TRBD1 (5 bases). Trimming shortened V by 6 bases and J by 0 bases, and 18 bases separated the two germline ends. The CDR3 extends over 16 amino acids. The V gene's germline CDR1 is PRHDT and CDR2 FYEKMQ (reference sequence). CDR3 DNA: TGTGCCAGCAGTCCACGGTGGCAGGGCACCTCCTACGAGCAGTACTTC. Its translation: CASSPRWQGTSYEQYF.

In its sample, this clonotype was seen many times. This sequence joins TRBV7-8 and TRBJ2-1, with 8 bases identical to TRBD2. The CDR3 length is 16 residues. V gave up 1 base and J gave up 10 bases; unmatched junction bases: 12. CDR1 is SGHVS and CDR2 is FQNEAQ in the germline V gene. CDR3 sequence: CASSLGGTRVFGEQFF. DNA for the CDR3: TGTGCCAGCAGCTTAGGAGGGACTAGGGTATTCGGGGAGCAGTTCTTC.

This clonotype has only a few counts. This chain uses TRBV27 with TRBJ2-7; the D gene could be TRBD1 or TRBD2 (5 bases each). The CDR3 covers 18 residues. CDR1 is MNHEY, CDR2 SMNVEV, per germline (reference sequence). Between the trimmed V and J ends, which lost 4 bases and 2 bases, there was a span of 24 bases. The CDR3 bases are TGTGCCAGCAGTTCTAACGTCGCCGGGGACCAGCTGACCTACGAGCAGTACTTC. This codes for CASSSNVAGDQLTYEQYF.

The table lists this clonotype with many counts. The CDR3 spells CASSEVSGNRVEQFF. Here the CDR3 DNA reads TGTGCCAGCAGCGAGGTTAGCGGGAACAGGGTTGAGCAGTTCTTC. The chain is built from TRBV2 and TRBJ2-1; 8 bases match TRBD2. There are 15 residues in the CDR3. The germline CDR1 and CDR2 sequences are SNHLY and FYNNEI. V shed 6 bases, J shed 9 bases, and the junction held 13 bases outside the gene matches.

The chain couples TRBV20-1 to TRBJ2-4; 12 nucleotides agree with TRBD2. Germline lookup yields CDR1 DFQATT and CDR2 SNEGSKA (reference sequence). The CDR3 is made up of 12 amino acids. CDR3 nucleotides: TGCACCATAGGGACTAGCGGGAACATTCAGTACTTC. It yields the protein CTIGTSGNIQYF.

This clonotype was counted a few times. The chain combines TRBV11-2 with TRBJ1-3; no firm D call. Per the germline V gene, CDR1 is SGHAT and CDR2 is FQNNGV. This CDR3 has 13 residues. Trimming cost V 4 bases and J 4 bases, with 8 bases left between them. CDR3 residues: CASSSSPGNTIYF. CDR3 nucleotide sequence: TGTGCCAGCAGCTCCTCTCCCGGAAACACCATATATTTT.

The table lists this clonotype with a few counts. This chain links TRBV29-1 with TRBJ2-7; tentative D call: TRBD1 (7 bases). The length of the CDR3 is 13 residues. The germline gives CDR1 SQVTM, CDR2 ANQGSEA. Trimming took off 7 bases at V and 4 bases at J, with 17 bases between the two ends. The CDR3 is CSAGNRGGYEQYF. The CDR3 region has the DNA TGCAGCGCTGGAAACAGGGGAGGTTACGAGCAGTACTTC.

This clonotype was seen only a few times. This chain connects TRBV7-2 to TRBJ2-7; TRBD2 might be the D (6 bases). From germline, CDR1 is SGHTA and CDR2 FQGNSA. The CDR3 consists of 14 residues. The V end lost 2 bases, the J end lost 2 bases, and 10 bases lay between the germline ends. CDR3 DNA sequence: TGTGCCAGCAGCTTAAAAGGCGGGACCTACGAGCAGTACTTC. Protein sequence: CASSLKGGTYEQYF.

The table lists this clonotype with many counts. V is TRBV10-3 and J is TRBJ1-1; TRBD1 aligns across 11 bases. This CDR3 is built from 15 residues. Trimming removed 3 bases from V and 4 bases from J; junction bases left unmatched: 4. CDR1 and CDR2 (germline): ENHRY, SYGVKD. The CDR3 nucleotides are TGTGCCATCAGTGATCAGGACAGGGGGCCCACTGAAGCTTTCTTT. Its translation is CAISDQDRGPTEAFF.

This clonotype showed up just a few times. The CDR3 sequence is CASSQPGTGAYEQYF. As DNA, the CDR3 is TGTGCCAGCAGTCAACCCGGGACAGGGGCCTACGAGCAGTACTTC. The chain uses TRBV28 and TRBJ2-7, with 10 positions matching TRBD1. The V and J ends lost 5 bases and 2 bases, in that order; junction bases with no gene match: 6. Germline V gives CDR1 MDHEN, CDR2 SYDVKM. CDR3 length equals 15 residues.

This clonotype showed up many times. V is TRBV5-1 and J is TRBJ2-2; D is undetermined. CDR3 length: 16 residues. The V end lost 6 bases, the J end lost 3 bases, and 18 bases lay between the germline ends. Germline V CDR1 and CDR2: SGHRS, YFSETQ. DNA of the CDR3: TGCGCCAGCACCCCCATTGGCGGAGCCGACACCGGGGAGCTGTTTTTT. This encodes CASTPIGGADTGELFF. Using reference TRBV5-1 and TRBJ2-2 for the parts outside the CDR3, the full variable domain is KAGVTQTPRYLIKTRGQQVTLSCSPISGHRSVSWYQQTPGQGLQFLFEYFSETQRNKGNFPGRFSGRQFSNSRSEMNVSTLELGDSALYLCASTPIGGADTGELFFGEGSRLTVL.

This clonotype appeared many times. The gene calls are TRBV7-9 and TRBJ1-2, with 10 bases aligning to TRBD1. This CDR3 comprises 12 residues. Trimming removed 5 bases from V and 8 bases from J; junction bases left unmatched: 2. Per germline, CDR1 SEHNR and CDR2 FQNEAQ (reference sequence). In DNA form, the CDR3 reads TGTGCCAGCAGCCAGACAGGGGGCGGCTACACCTTC. Protein sequence: CASSQTGGGYTF.

The J gene is TRBJ2-3, the V gene TRBV5-6; D possibly corresponds to TRBD2 (6 bases). CDR1 SGHDT and CDR2 YYEEEE come from the germline V gene. The CDR3 totals 13 residues. V lost 4 bases and J 8 bases, leaving 14 bases between the germline ends. This CDR3 is CASSAGGSRTQYF. CDR3 nucleotide sequence: TGTGCCAGCAGCGCCGGGGGTTCCCGTACGCAGTATTTT.

V usage is TRBV3-1 and J usage is TRBJ2-4, with 7 positions matching TRBD1. The CDR3 is 15 residues long. Trimming took 1 base from V and 4 from J; bases not matched to a gene: 4. Germline V gene lookup returns CDR1 LGHDT and CDR2 YNNKEL (reference sequence). CDR3 DNA sequence: TGTGCCAGCAGCCAAGTATCCAGGGGGAAAAACATTCAGTACTTC. This encodes CASSQVSRGKNIQYF.

This clonotype was seen a few times. The chain recombines TRBV20-1 with TRBJ2-7; perhaps TRBD1 as D (5 bases). The germline V gene has CDR1 DFQATT and CDR2 SNEGSKA (reference sequence). The CDR3 has 14 amino acids. Between the trimmed V and J ends, which lost 0 bases and 0 bases, there was a span of 9 bases. CDR3 loop: CSARDGQGSYEQYF. The CDR3 coding sequence is TGCAGTGCTAGAGATGGTCAGGGCTCCTACGAGCAGTACTTC.

This clonotype was detected a few times. The chain is built from TRBV13 and TRBJ2-7, with unresolved D. The CDR3 contains 13 residues. V shed 4 bases and J shed 4 bases, with 11 bases lying between them. CDR1 is PRHDT and CDR2 is FYEKMQ in the germline V gene (reference sequence). CDR3 protein: CASSSNKPYEQYF. Written as DNA, the CDR3 is TGTGCCAGCAGCTCAAATAAGCCATACGAGCAGTACTTC.

This clonotype was detected many times. The V gene is TRBV24-1, the J gene TRBJ2-1, with D perhaps TRBD2 (7 bases). The V gene lost 5 bases and the J gene lost 8 bases, with 12 bases spanning the gap. The CDR3 totals 13 residues. Germline CDR1 KGHDR, CDR2 SFDVKD. CDR3 protein: CATSVQGGHEQFF. In DNA form, the CDR3 reads TGTGCCACCAGTGTACAGGGAGGGCATGAGCAGTTCTTC.

This clonotype was observed many times. The genes are TRBV11-1 and TRBJ2-6; D is unresolved. Trimming shortened V by 2 bases and J by 0 bases, and 5 bases separated the two germline ends. The CDR3 has 15 amino acids. Germline values: CDR1 SGHAT, CDR2 FQDESV (reference sequence). The CDR3 nucleotides are TGTGCCAGCAGCTTAAGGATCTCTGGGGCCAACGTCCTGACTTTC. It yields the protein CASSLRISGANVLTF.

This clonotype was found many times. V and J are TRBV11-2 and TRBJ2-3; 7 nucleotides agree with TRBD2. V lost 3 bases to trimming and J lost 3 bases; unmatched junction nucleotides: 3. This CDR3 has 14 residues. The germline V gene encodes CDR1 SGHAT and CDR2 FQNNGV. The chain's CDR3 is CASSLELATDTQYF. CDR3 DNA sequence: TGTGCCAGCAGCTTGGAACTAGCGACAGATACGCAGTATTTT.

This clonotype was seen many times. The rearrangement links TRBV2 to TRBJ1-1; tentative D call: TRBD1 (5 bases). Trimming removed 4 bases from V and 0 bases from J, with 12 bases in between. The germline V gene has CDR1 SNHLY and CDR2 FYNNEI. The CDR3 totals 15 residues. Written as DNA, the CDR3 is TGTGCCAGCAGTGCCCGACAGTTTTTGAACACTGAAGCTTTCTTT. Protein product: CASSARQFLNTEAFF.

This clonotype was detected many times. The genes are TRBV20-1 and TRBJ2-3; D gene unclear. Germline V CDR1 and CDR2: DFQATT, SNEGSKA (reference sequence). The V end lost 5 bases, the J end lost 4 bases, and 7 bases lay between the germline ends. The CDR3 consists of 11 residues. CDR3 nucleotide sequence: TGCAGTGCTCGGTCCCCAGATACGCAGTATTTT. This gives the protein CSARSPDTQYF.

In its sample, this clonotype was seen a few times. CDR3 residues: CASSSTEAYTF. Written as DNA, the CDR3 is TGTGCCAGCAGCTCGACAGAAGCCTACACCTTC. The chain links TRBV7-9 to TRBJ1-2, with D maybe TRBD1 (5 bases). The germline V and J ends were trimmed by 4 bases and 10 bases, with 10 bases remaining between them. From germline, CDR1 is SEHNR and CDR2 FQNEAQ (reference sequence). This CDR3 is 11 amino acids long.

The table lists this clonotype with a few counts. The chain uses TRBV15 and TRBJ2-2; tentative D call: TRBD1 (6 bases). Trimming pared 2 bases from V and 5 bases from J, leaving 6 bases between. The CDR3 spans 13 residues. The germline gives CDR1 LNHNV, CDR2 YYDKDF (reference sequence). This CDR3 is CATSRTGTGELFF. DNA of the CDR3: TGTGCCACCAGCAGAACAGGGACCGGGGAGCTGTTTTTT.

This clonotype has a count of ten or more. As DNA, the CDR3 is TGTGCCAGCAGTTTATGGGGACTAGCGGGAGGGTTCGGCGGGGAGCTGTTTTTT. Translating gives CASSLWGLAGGFGGELFF. The chain recombines TRBV27 with TRBJ2-2; 16 bases fit TRBD2. Germline lookup yields CDR1 MNHEY and CDR2 SMNVEV (reference sequence). The length of the CDR3 is 18 residues. The V and J ends lost 1 base and 7 bases, in that order; junction bases with no gene match: 6.

In this sample, this clonotype turned up many times. The chain employs TRBV27 and TRBJ1-5, with a weak D call TRBD1 (6 bases). The CDR3 consists of 16 residues. V was shortened by 1 base and J by 2 bases, with 12 bases between the two germline ends. Germline V CDR1 and CDR2: MNHEY, SMNVEV (reference sequence). CDR3 nucleotides: TGTGCCAGCAGTTTATTGGCGGGGGGCGGCAATCAGCCCCAGCATTTT. Translated: CASSLLAGGGNQPQHF.

This clonotype was counted many times. The rearrangement uses TRBV24-1 and TRBJ2-3; D possibly corresponds to TRBD1 (6 bases). Germline V gene sequence: CDR1 KGHDR, CDR2 SFDVKD. V was trimmed by 1 base and J by 0 bases, leaving 13 bases between them. The CDR3 sequence is 17 residues long. The chain's CDR3 is CATSDLSGTTSTDTQYF. The CDR3 region has the DNA TGTGCCACCAGTGATTTATCCGGGACAACTAGCACAGATACGCAGTATTTT.